This entry is about one T cell receptor beta chain. The sample comes from a study of blood T cell repertoires in COVID-19. Turning to the study itself: Some COVID-19 samples were acute and others convalescent; all came from the United States, Italy and Spain. Sources were T cells, B-cell-depleted T cells, or PBMCs; the material itself was cDNA or gDNA.

The table came from immunoSEQ multiplex PCR; TCRdb's copy has only in-frame clones and leaves some out. Here the sample spans roughly 120,000 clones, over 70% being singletons. The sample taken for sequencing was peripheral blood. The TCR sequence derives from a man aged 50 to 59 with acute or convalescent COVID-19.

DNA of the CDR3: TGCGCCAGCAGCGAGGGACAGGGAGATGAAAAACTGTTTTTT. Its protein product is CASSEGQGDEKLFF. The chain combines TRBV4-1 with TRBJ1-4, with 9 bases identical to TRBD1. Germline V lookup: CDR1 MGHRA, CDR2 YSYEKL. The CDR3 has 14 residues. The V gene end was trimmed by 5 bases and the J gene end by 6 bases; junction bases not matched to a gene: 4.